A selection of T cell receptor beta chains follows, all from one sample in a study of blood T cell repertoires in COVID-19. The protocol was immunoSEQ multiplex PCR, while the TCRdb copy is restricted to in-frame clones and leaves out a portion. The profile shows about 210,000 clones, around 86% of them singletons. The sequenced material came from PBMCs or T cells enriched from blood (not recorded which). The receptors shown here come from a woman aged 40 to 50 in a cohort exposed to, infected with or recovered from COVID-19 (not recorded which). CDR3s include the opening cysteine and the closing phenylalanine or tryptophan.

J,V,CDR3
TRBJ1-2,TRBV7-2,CASSLRGFYGYTF
TRBJ1-2,TRBV5-8,CASSGTTATNYGYTF
TRBJ2-5,TRBV13,CASSLAGLETQYF
TRBJ1-1,TRBV7-2,CASSFRDREINTEAFF
TRBJ2-5,TRBV27,CASSSDRGRGETQYF
TRBJ1-5,TRBV19,CASRGKWLGDQPQHF
TRBJ2-1,TRBV28,CASSPLALETGDNEQFF
TRBJ2-3,TRBV5-1,CASSFSTDTQYF
TRBJ1-2,TRBV30,CAWSEGLADGYTF
TRBJ1-1,TRBV11-2,CASSFQTGAGSEAFF
TRBJ1-4,TRBV19,CASTGRGTGKAANEKLFF
TRBJ2-2,TRBV19,CASSTNSNTGELFF
TRBJ2-2,TRBV11-2,CASSISGGWVAGELFF
TRBJ1-3,TRBV13,CASSLGDTYLGNTIYF
TRBJ2-1,TRBV6-2/TRBV6-3,CASSYRGRANEQFF
TRBJ2-6,TRBV10-3,CAIGASREGAGANVLTF
TRBJ2-7,TRBV19,CASRSRPGTSGYEQYF
TRBJ2-2,TRBV30,CAWSVTVTGELFF
TRBJ2-1,TRBV27,CASSFSGGEQFF
TRBJ1-4,TRBV18,CASSRLQATNEKLFF
TRBJ2-1,TRBV13,CASSSRPGLQFF
TRBJ1-2,TRBV27,CASREGPGDNYGYTF
TRBJ1-1,TRBV7-9,CASSIGQGANTEAFF
TRBJ1-1,TRBV15,CATSRDRIGVGTEAFF
TRBJ1-2,TRBV2,CASPDRGHGYTF
TRBJ1-2,TRBV2,CASSYITGNYGYTF
TRBJ2-7,TRBV27,CASSAQAGWPSSSYEQYF
TRBJ2-7,TRBV28,CASGTYEQYF
TRBJ2-5,TRBV2,CASSEGSGGWQETQYF
TRBJ1-1,TRBV5-4,CASSFSTEAFF
TRBJ1-5,TRBV20-1,CSASVWDRGNQPQHF
TRBJ1-1,TRBV19,CASRGPGAFGYTEAFF
TRBJ2-7,TRBV25-1,CASSRDRDRSYEQYF
TRBJ2-1,TRBV6-4,CASSDLADSYNEQFF
TRBJ2-1,TRBV6-5,CASSLAGYNEQFF
TRBJ2-1,TRBV4-1,CASSQVAGGPYEQFF
TRBJ1-4,TRBV5-1,CASSLFGDKSNEKLFF
TRBJ1-5,TRBV19,CASSGGVYNQPQHF
TRBJ2-7,TRBV5-8,CASSTGRGGTYEQYF
TRBJ2-1,TRBV6-6,CASSYLRGRALEQFF
TRBJ1-4,TRBV5-6,CASSFSPATNEKLFF
TRBJ1-3,TRBV12-3/TRBV12-4,CASCKADTIYF
TRBJ2-2,TRBV27,CASSSPRLAGANTGELFF
TRBJ2-1,TRBV13,CASSLEGEASGNYNEQFF
TRBJ1-4,TRBV12-2,CASRYPPPKGEKLFF
TRBJ1-1,TRBV4-1,CASSQVGTANTEAFF
TRBJ2-7,TRBV27,CASSLDDRGARYEQYF
TRBJ2-1,TRBV13,CASSSLRLAGGLSEQFF
TRBJ2-2,TRBV3-1/TRBV3-2,CASSHPIPRQGDTGELFF
TRBJ1-3,TRBV15,CATSKSQGGGNTIYF